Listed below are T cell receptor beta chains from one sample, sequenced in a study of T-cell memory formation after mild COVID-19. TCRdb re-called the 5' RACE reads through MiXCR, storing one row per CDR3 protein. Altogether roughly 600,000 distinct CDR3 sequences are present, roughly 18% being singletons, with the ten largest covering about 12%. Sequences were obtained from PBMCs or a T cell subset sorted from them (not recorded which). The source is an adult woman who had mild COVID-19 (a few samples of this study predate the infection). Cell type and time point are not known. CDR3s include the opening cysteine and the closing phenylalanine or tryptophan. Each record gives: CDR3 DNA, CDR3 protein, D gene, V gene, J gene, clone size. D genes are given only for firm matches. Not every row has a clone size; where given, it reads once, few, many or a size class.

cdr3_nt: TGTGCCAGCACCTTCTCGGAACCCAGCACAGATACGCAGTATTTT
cdr3_aa: CASTFSEPSTDTQYF
d_call: -
v_call: TRBV12-3/TRBV12-4
j_call: TRBJ2-3
clone_size: few

cdr3_nt: TGTGCCAGCACCCCCGGCAGGGACATTCAGTACTTC
cdr3_aa: CASTPGRDIQYF
d_call: -
v_call: TRBV12-3/TRBV12-4
j_call: TRBJ2-4
clone_size: few

cdr3_nt: TGTGCCAGCAGCTTCTCGACAGACACAGATACGCAGTATTTT
cdr3_aa: CASSFSTDTDTQYF
d_call: -
v_call: TRBV7-9
j_call: TRBJ2-3
clone_size: -

cdr3_nt: TGCAGTGCTGGAGGGCCAGCTGGGGAAGCTTTCTTT
cdr3_aa: CSAGGPAGEAFF
d_call: -
v_call: TRBV20-1
j_call: TRBJ1-1
clone_size: -

cdr3_nt: TGCGCCAGCAGCCCCAAAGAGGGACAGGGATCTAACTATGGCTACACCTTC
cdr3_aa: CASSPKEGQGSNYGYTF
d_call: TRBD1
v_call: TRBV5-1
j_call: TRBJ1-2
clone_size: -

cdr3_nt: TGCGCCAGCAGCCAAATTGGGGACAGGGTATACAATGAGCAGTTCTTC
cdr3_aa: CASSQIGDRVYNEQFF
d_call: TRBD1
v_call: TRBV4-1
j_call: TRBJ2-1
clone_size: -

cdr3_nt: TGTGCCAGCACCTCGACAGGATCTAACTATGGCTACACCTTC
cdr3_aa: CASTSTGSNYGYTF
d_call: -
v_call: TRBV5-4
j_call: TRBJ1-2
clone_size: few

cdr3_nt: TGTGCCAGCAGTGAAGTTAGGGGGAGAGGCGCTTTCTTT
cdr3_aa: CASSEVRGRGAFF
d_call: -
v_call: TRBV6-1
j_call: TRBJ1-1
clone_size: few

cdr3_nt: TGTGCCACCAGTGATTTAGGCAGTGGGAGGAACAATGAGCAGTTCTTC
cdr3_aa: CATSDLGSGRNNEQFF
d_call: -
v_call: TRBV24-1
j_call: TRBJ2-1
clone_size: many

cdr3_nt: TGTGCCAGCAGCTTAGGCCCACAGGGTGTAGTTCAGCCCCAGCATTTT
cdr3_aa: CASSLGPQGVVQPQHF
d_call: -
v_call: TRBV11-2
j_call: TRBJ1-5
clone_size: -

cdr3_nt: TGTGCCAGCAGCCTCAGGGGGAAGGGCCAAGAGACCCAGTACTTC
cdr3_aa: CASSLRGKGQETQYF
d_call: TRBD1
v_call: TRBV7-9
j_call: TRBJ2-5
clone_size: -

cdr3_nt: TGTGCCAGCAGCCTTTATCTAGAACCTACGCAGTATTTT
cdr3_aa: CASSLYLEPTQYF
d_call: -
v_call: TRBV11-3
j_call: TRBJ2-3
clone_size: -

cdr3_nt: TGTGCCAGCAGTGACCATATAACAACCCAGGGGACTTACTCCTACGAGCAGTACTTC
cdr3_aa: CASSDHITTQGTYSYEQYF
d_call: -
v_call: TRBV6-4
j_call: TRBJ2-7
clone_size: few